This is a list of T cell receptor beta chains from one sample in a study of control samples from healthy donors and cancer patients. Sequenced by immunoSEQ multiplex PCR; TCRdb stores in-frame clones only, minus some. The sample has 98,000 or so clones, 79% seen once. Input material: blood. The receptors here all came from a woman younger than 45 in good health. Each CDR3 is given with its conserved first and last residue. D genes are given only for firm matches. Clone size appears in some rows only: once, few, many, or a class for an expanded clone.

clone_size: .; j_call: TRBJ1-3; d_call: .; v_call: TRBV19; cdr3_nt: TGTGCCAGTAGTATAGACGTTCCTGGAAACACCATATATTTT; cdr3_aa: CASSIDVPGNTIYF
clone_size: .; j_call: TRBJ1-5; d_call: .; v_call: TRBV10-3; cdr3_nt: TGTGCCATCAGTTCGGGGCTCAATCAGCCCCAGCATTTT; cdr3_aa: CAISSGLNQPQHF
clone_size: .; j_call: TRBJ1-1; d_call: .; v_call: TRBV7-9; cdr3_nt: TGTGCCAGCAGTCGATCTGACAGTAAAGCTTTCTTT; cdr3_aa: CASSRSDSKAFF
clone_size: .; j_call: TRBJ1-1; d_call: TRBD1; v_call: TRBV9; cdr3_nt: TGTGCCAGCAGCGTAAACCCGACAGGGGAAGCTTTCTTT; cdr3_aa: CASSVNPTGEAFF
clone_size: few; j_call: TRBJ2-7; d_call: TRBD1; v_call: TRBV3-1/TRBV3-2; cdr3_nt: TGTGCCAGCAGCCAAGATACCGGGACAGGCGGCAACGAGCAGTACTTC; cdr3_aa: CASSQDTGTGGNEQYF
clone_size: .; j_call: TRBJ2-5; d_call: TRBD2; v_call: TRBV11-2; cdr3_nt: TGTGCCAGCAGCTTACCCCTAGCGGGGAGAGAGACCCAGTACTTC; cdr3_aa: CASSLPLAGRETQYF
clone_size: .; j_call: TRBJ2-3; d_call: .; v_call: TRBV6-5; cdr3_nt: TGTGCCAGCAGCGTCGCGGACGACACGACGCAGTATTTT; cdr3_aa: CASSVADDTTQYF
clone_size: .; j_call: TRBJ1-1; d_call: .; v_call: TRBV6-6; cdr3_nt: TGTGCCAGCCGTGATGAGGGGAACACTGAAGCTTTCTTT; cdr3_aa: CASRDEGNTEAFF
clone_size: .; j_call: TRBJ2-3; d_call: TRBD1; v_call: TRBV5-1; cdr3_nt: TGCACCAGCAGCTCAGGACAGGGGACAGATACGCAGTATTTT; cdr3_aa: CTSSSGQGTDTQYF
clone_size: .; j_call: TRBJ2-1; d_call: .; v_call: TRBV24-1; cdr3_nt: TGTGCCACCAGTGATTTATCGGGGAGCTCCTACAATGAGCAGTTCTTC; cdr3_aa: CATSDLSGSSYNEQFF
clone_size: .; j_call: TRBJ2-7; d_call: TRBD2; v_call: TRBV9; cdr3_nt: TGTGCCAGCAGCCATACTAGCGGGGGGGCCATAAACGAGCAGTACTTC; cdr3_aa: CASSHTSGGAINEQYF
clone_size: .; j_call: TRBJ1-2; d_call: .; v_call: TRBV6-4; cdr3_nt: TGTGCCAGCAGTGACTCGAAGTCATTTTATGGCTACACCTTC; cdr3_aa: CASSDSKSFYGYTF
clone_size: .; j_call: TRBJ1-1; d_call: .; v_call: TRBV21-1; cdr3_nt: TGTGCCAGCAGGACACAGGGGACCTTAACTGAAGCTTTCTTT; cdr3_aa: CASRTQGTLTEAFF
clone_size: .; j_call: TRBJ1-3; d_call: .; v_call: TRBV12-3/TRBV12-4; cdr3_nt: TGTGCCAGCGGTCTGGACACCATATATTTT; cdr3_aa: CASGLDTIYF
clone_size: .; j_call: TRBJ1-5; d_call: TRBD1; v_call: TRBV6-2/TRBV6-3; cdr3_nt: TGTGCCAGCAGTTCGACAGGGGGAGTCAATCAGCCCCAGCATTTT; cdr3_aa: CASSSTGGVNQPQHF
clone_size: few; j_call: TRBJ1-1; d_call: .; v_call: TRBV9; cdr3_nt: TGTGCCAGCGGCCCAATGGTGAACACTGAAGCTTTCTTT; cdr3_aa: CASGPMVNTEAFF
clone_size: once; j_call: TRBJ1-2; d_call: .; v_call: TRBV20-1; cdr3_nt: TGCAGTGCTGGTACATACTATGGCTACACCTTC; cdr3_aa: CSAGTYYGYTF